These T cell receptor beta chains were read from a single sample in a study of blood T cells in healthy people across ages. TCRdb re-derived calls from the 5' RACE reads in MiXCR, one entry per CDR3 protein. The table includes about 680,000 distinct CDR3 sequences, roughly 50% detected once. Material for sequencing was blood. Receptors were obtained from a woman aged 55 to 70 in good health. CDR3s include the opening cysteine and the closing phenylalanine or tryptophan. The D gene is left open where the match is weak. Clone size appears in some rows only: once, few, many, or a class for an expanded clone.

J gene: TRBJ2-1
V gene: TRBV5-1
CDR3 length: 15
clone size: few
D gene: TRBD2
CDR3 DNA: TGCGCCAGCAGCCCTAGCGGGAGGGGTTACAATGAGCAGTTCTTC
CDR3 protein: CASSPSGRGYNEQFF

J gene: TRBJ2-2
V gene: TRBV2
CDR3 length: 13
clone size: .
D gene: .
CDR3 DNA: TGTGCCAGCAGGACCTCAGGAACCGGGGAGCTGTTTTTT
CDR3 protein: CASRTSGTGELFF

J gene: TRBJ1-5
V gene: TRBV7-2
CDR3 length: 13
clone size: .
D gene: .
CDR3 DNA: TGTGCCAGCAGCTTCCGACAGGATCAGCCCCAGCATTTT
CDR3 protein: CASSFRQDQPQHF

J gene: TRBJ2-1
V gene: TRBV9
CDR3 length: 12
clone size: .
D gene: .
CDR3 DNA: TGTGCCAGCAGCGTAGGGGGCGGAGAGCAGTTCTTC
CDR3 protein: CASSVGGGEQFF

J gene: TRBJ2-5
V gene: TRBV7-9
CDR3 length: 12
clone size: .
D gene: .
CDR3 DNA: TGTGCCAGCAGCTTCCAGGGGGAGACCCAGTACTTC
CDR3 protein: CASSFQGETQYF

J gene: TRBJ1-2
V gene: TRBV28
CDR3 length: 14
clone size: .
D gene: .
CDR3 DNA: TGTGCCAGCAGTACCCCGGCAGGGAGCTATGGCTACACCTTC
CDR3 protein: CASSTPAGSYGYTF

J gene: TRBJ2-7
V gene: TRBV24-1
CDR3 length: 13
clone size: once
D gene: .
CDR3 DNA: TGTGCCACCAGTGATTACATAGGCTACGAGCAGTACTTC
CDR3 protein: CATSDYIGYEQYF

J gene: TRBJ1-2
V gene: TRBV4-3
CDR3 length: 16
clone size: .
D gene: TRBD1
CDR3 DNA: TGCGCCAGCAGCCAAGATCGGGACAGGGGCGGCTATGGCTACACCTTC
CDR3 protein: CASSQDRDRGGYGYTF

J gene: TRBJ2-1
V gene: TRBV5-1
CDR3 length: 13
clone size: .
D gene: TRBD1
CDR3 DNA: TGCGCCAGCAGCTTCCACAGGGGTGGAGAGCAGTTCTTC
CDR3 protein: CASSFHRGGEQFF

J gene: TRBJ2-1
V gene: TRBV7-3
CDR3 length: 15
clone size: .
D gene: .
CDR3 DNA: TGTGCCAGCAGCTTAAACTCGGGAGCCGGCAATGAGCAGTTCTTC
CDR3 protein: CASSLNSGAGNEQFF

J gene: TRBJ1-2
V gene: TRBV11-2
CDR3 length: 13
clone size: few
D gene: TRBD1
CDR3 DNA: TGTGCCAGATGGCCGGGACAGGGTGAGGGCTACACCTTC
CDR3 protein: CARWPGQGEGYTF

J gene: TRBJ2-7
V gene: TRBV9
CDR3 length: 15
clone size: few
D gene: TRBD2
CDR3 DNA: TGTGCCAGCAGCGTAGCTGGGGGACTAGTGTACGAGCAGTACTTC
CDR3 protein: CASSVAGGLVYEQYF

J gene: TRBJ2-6
V gene: TRBV7-2
CDR3 length: 16
clone size: .
D gene: TRBD1
CDR3 DNA: TGTGCCAGCAGCAAACGTACAGGGGCTGGGGCCAACGTCCTGACTTTC
CDR3 protein: CASSKRTGAGANVLTF

J gene: TRBJ2-1
V gene: TRBV6-5
CDR3 length: 13
clone size: .
D gene: .
CDR3 DNA: TGTGCCAGCAGTTACCTTGGCTCCGAGGGACAGTTCTTC
CDR3 protein: CASSYLGSEGQFF

J gene: TRBJ1-2
V gene: TRBV10-3
CDR3 length: 13
clone size: .
D gene: TRBD1
CDR3 DNA: TGTGCCATCAATACAGGGGGCTTGGCTGGCTACACCTTC
CDR3 protein: CAINTGGLAGYTF